This entry lists 14 T cell receptor beta chains sequenced from one sample in a study of blood T cell repertoires in COVID-19. Assay: immunoSEQ multiplex PCR; the TCRdb copy retains only in-frame clones and omits some. The data hold about 190,000 clones, with 76% observed a single time. The sequenced sample consisted of PBMCs or T cells enriched from blood (not recorded which). These TCRs come from a woman in her 50s with acute COVID-19.

This chain connects TRBV9 to TRBJ2-7, with 8 bases fitting TRBD1. Germline assignment: CDR1 SGDLS and CDR2 YYNGEE. V shed 4 bases, J shed 3 bases, and the junction held 12 bases outside the gene matches. This CDR3 has 16 amino acids. The CDR3 sequence: CASSPNRQGARYEQYV. CDR3 nucleotide sequence: TGTGCCAGCAGCCCGAACCGGCAGGGGGCGCGCTACGAGCAGTACGTC.

J is TRBJ1-3 and V is TRBV5-1, with 7 bases lining up with TRBD1. The trim removed 0 bases at V and 2 bases at J, leaving 8 bases unmatched. The germline CDR1 and CDR2 sequences are SGHRS and YFSETQ. The CDR3 length is 17 residues. The CDR3 is CASSLGQGTSTGNTIYF. Written as DNA, the CDR3 is TGCGCCAGCAGCTTGGGACAGGGAACCTCGACTGGAAACACCATATATTTT.

This chain connects TRBV7-3 to TRBJ1-6; TRBD1 matches 8 bases. The CDR3 runs to 16 residues. Unmatched junction bases numbered 8, after V lost 4 bases and J lost 6 bases. Germline CDR1 is SGHTA and CDR2 is FQGTGA. The CDR3 coding sequence is TGTGCCAGCAGCTACCTCGGACAGGGCTCTAATTCACCCCTCCACTTT. Its translation is CASSYLGQGSNSPLHF.

This chain connects TRBV3-1 (or the pseudogene TRBV3-2) to TRBJ1-2; tentatively, D is TRBD1 (6 bases). The CDR3 extends over 13 amino acids. Trimming removed 5 bases at V and 12 bases at J, with 19 bases between. The germline CDR1 and CDR2 sequences are LGHDT and YNNKEL (reference sequence). CDR3 region: CASSSGDKVSNTF. The CDR3 bases are TGTGCCAGCAGCAGTGGGGACAAAGTGTCGAACACCTTC.

J is TRBJ1-4 and V is TRBV5-6, with TRBD1 matching over 9 bases. CDR1 SGHDT and CDR2 YYEEEE come from the germline V gene. The CDR3 contains 15 residues. Trimming took 4 bases from V and 7 from J; bases not matched to a gene: 8. The CDR3 region is CASSPGQGGSEKLFF. CDR3 DNA sequence: TGTGCCAGCAGCCCGGGACAGGGCGGGAGTGAAAAACTGTTTTTT.

The CDR3 region is CASSLAGGGSDTQYF. DNA for the CDR3: TGTGCCAGCAGCTTAGCTGGCGGGGGGTCAGATACGCAGTATTTT. The V and J genes are TRBV11-1 and TRBJ2-3; 8 bases agree with TRBD2. Germline CDR1 SGHAT, CDR2 FQDESV (reference sequence). The CDR3 has 15 residues. V shed 0 bases, J shed 4 bases, and the junction held 3 bases outside the gene matches.

The chain recombines TRBV19 with TRBJ2-3, with 12 bases matching TRBD2. Per germline, CDR1 LNHDA and CDR2 SQIVND (reference sequence). After removal of 3 bases from V and 0 bases from J, the junction contained 4 bases not matched to a gene. The CDR3 runs to 17 residues. CDR3 in amino acids: CASSIRTSGASTDTQYF. The CDR3 DNA follows: TGTGCCAGTAGTATTCGGACTAGCGGGGCAAGCACAGATACGCAGTATTTT.

The genes are TRBV2 and TRBJ1-1, with D possibly matching TRBD1 (5 bases). The V and J ends lost 3 bases and 1 base respectively, with 9 bases between them. Germline-derived CDR1 and CDR2 are SNHLY and FYNNEI. The CDR3 loop spans 14 amino acids. CDR3 coding DNA: TGTGCCAGCAGTGATCGGGGGGGGAACACTGAAGCTTTCTTT. Its translation is CASSDRGGNTEAFF.

The chain combines TRBV1 with TRBJ2-2; the table's D call, TRBD2, was not checked against the DNA. TRBV1 is a recognized pseudogene. The CDR3 is made up of 19 amino acids. The CDR3 bases are TGCACCGCAGCACCAGCAGCTTTTAGGGCCGGGACTACCACCGGGGAGCTGTTTTTT. Its protein product is CTAAPAAFRAGTTTGELFF.

This chain connects TRBV18 to TRBJ2-5, with 8 bases lining up with TRBD1. In germline, CDR1 is KGHSH, CDR2 LQKENI. This CDR3 is built from 15 residues. The junction had 5 bases not matched to a gene; V was cut back by 4 bases and J by 1 base. CDR3 nucleotide sequence: TGTGCCAGCTCACGAGGGGGACAGGTCCAAGAGACCCAGTACTTC. Protein sequence: CASSRGGQVQETQYF.

The V call is TRBV5-1, the J call TRBJ2-1; maybe TRBD2 (6 bases). CDR1 and CDR2 from the germline V gene are SGHRS and YFSETQ. The CDR3 sequence is 17 residues long. The V end was cut by 3 bases, the J end by 0 bases, with 16 bases between. In nucleotides, the CDR3 is TGCGCCAGCAGCTGGGGGGTACAGGTGAGCTCCTACAATGAGCAGTTCTTC. Translation: CASSWGVQVSSYNEQFF.

This clone was observed a few times. This chain links TRBV2 with TRBJ2-2; 7 bases fit TRBD1. Trimming cost V 6 bases and J 5 bases; bases outside gene matches: 9. Germline CDR1 reads SNHLY; CDR2 reads FYNNEI. The CDR3 consists of 15 residues. CDR3 amino acids: CASRADRVGTGELFF. CDR3 coding DNA: TGTGCCAGCAGGGCCGACAGGGTCGGAACCGGGGAGCTGTTTTTT.

This chain links TRBV12-3 or TRBV12-4 with TRBJ1-2; no reliable D call. Trimming took off 1 base at V and 5 bases at J, with 8 bases between the two ends. This CDR3 has 13 amino acids. Here the CDR3 reads CASSLGTGYGYTF. The CDR3 DNA is TGTGCCAGCAGTTTAGGGACGGGGTATGGCTACACCTTC.

The chain links TRBV28 to TRBJ2-5; D remains ambiguous. With 2 bases removed from V and 4 bases from J, the gap between germline ends came to 5 bases. This CDR3 has 12 amino acids. Germline values: CDR1 MDHEN, CDR2 SYDVKM. DNA of the CDR3: TGTGCCAGCAGTTTAGTCGGAGAGACCCAGTACTTC. Its protein is CASSLVGETQYF.